Below, 27 T cell receptor beta chains from the same sample are listed, as sequenced in a study of T cells in Graves' hyperthyroidism and ophthalmopathy. Regions amplified from RNA transcripts were the TCR beta CDR3 regions. HTBI primers were used for first-round RT-PCR of the TCR CDR3. TCRdb fed the multiplex PCR reads into MiXCR, producing one record per CDR3 protein. The sample carries some 690,000 distinct CDR3 sequences, roughly 17% recorded once. The specimen sequenced was blood. The receptor set was obtained from a man aged 50-59 years with Graves' hyperthyroidism.

There are many counts of this clonotype. This chain links TRBV27 with TRBJ2-3; tentative D call: TRBD2 (5 bases). The V end lost 3 bases, the J end lost 5 bases, and 12 bases lay between the germline ends. Germline assignment: CDR1 MNHEY and CDR2 SMNVEV (reference sequence). The CDR3 length is 14 residues. The CDR3 loop reads CASSFSVSRDTQYF. DNA for the CDR3: TGTGCCAGCAGTTTTAGCGTCTCGAGAGATACGCAGTATTTT.

The chain employs TRBV12-3 or TRBV12-4 and TRBJ1-5; 7 nucleotides line up with TRBD1. With V trimmed by 5 bases and J by 6 bases, 7 bases remained unmatched. CDR3 length: 14 residues. The CDR3 DNA is TGTGCCAGCAGTAGAGAAACAGGGGCTCAGCCCCAGCATTTT. This gives the protein CASSRETGAQPQHF.

The CDR3: CASSPSRGTNTGELFF. DNA of the CDR3: TGTGCCAGCAGCCCGTCCAGGGGGACGAACACCGGGGAGCTGTTTTTT. V and J are TRBV3-1 and TRBJ2-2, with 7 nucleotides matching TRBD1. The CDR3 runs to 16 residues. Per germline, CDR1 LGHDT and CDR2 YNNKEL (reference sequence). Trimming took 4 bases from V and 0 from J; bases not matched to a gene: 5. Supplemented by reference TRBV3-1 and TRBJ2-2, the full variable domain reads DTAVSQTPKYLVTQMGNDKSIKCEQNLGHDTMYWYKQDSKKFLKIMFSYNNKELIINETVPNRFSPKSPDKAHLNLHINSLELGDSAVYFCASSPSRGTNTGELFFGEGSRLTVL.

The chain combines TRBV10-3 with TRBJ1-4; D is unresolved. CDR3 length: 13 residues. In germline, CDR1 is ENHRY, CDR2 SYGVKD. Trimming cost V 3 bases and J 7 bases, with 9 bases left between them. The CDR3 region is CAISDPRAEKLFF. In nucleotides, the CDR3 is TGTGCCATCAGTGACCCTCGGGCTGAAAAACTGTTTTTT.

This clonotype was observed at least ten times. The V call is TRBV28, the J call TRBJ2-1; no firm D call. This CDR3 spans 15 amino acids. Per germline, CDR1 MDHEN and CDR2 SYDVKM. V was shortened by 4 bases and J by 6 bases, with 16 bases between the two germline ends. The CDR3 spells CASSSGSRASNEQFF. In nucleotides, the CDR3 is TGTGCCAGCAGTTCCGGATCCCGAGCGAGCAATGAGCAGTTCTTC. The variable domain in full, completed from reference TRBV28 and TRBJ2-1, reads DVKVTQSSRYLVKRTGEKVFLECVQDMDHENMFWYRQDPGLGLRLIYFSYDVKMKEKGDIPEGYSVSREKKERFSLILESASTNQTSMYLCASSSGSRASNEQFFGPGTRLTVL.

The chain carries TRBV29-1 and TRBJ2-7; 12 nucleotides line up with TRBD2. The germline V gene encodes CDR1 SQVTM and CDR2 ANQGSEA. V gave up 3 bases and J gave up 0 bases; unmatched junction bases: 6. The CDR3 sequence is 16 residues long. The DNA for the CDR3 is TGCAGCGTTGAGGAGCTAGCGGGAGGGAGCTCCTACGAGCAGTACTTC. It is translated as CSVEELAGGSSYEQYF.

The sample holds many counts of this clonotype. The chain has TRBV28 and TRBJ1-5; 7 positions agree with TRBD1. In germline, CDR1 is MDHEN, CDR2 SYDVKM. Germline trimming cut 3 bases from V and 7 bases from J; bases unmatched to any gene: 15. CDR3 length: 17 amino acids. The CDR3 protein is CASSFQFSDRVRQPQHF. The CDR3 DNA reads as TGTGCCAGCAGTTTTCAGTTCTCTGACAGGGTCAGGCAGCCCCAGCATTTT.

This clonotype came up many times. The CDR3 here is CASSYSSLAGAYNEQFF. The CDR3 nucleotides read TGTGCCAGCAGTTACTCGAGTCTAGCGGGAGCCTACAATGAGCAGTTCTTC. The chain has TRBV6-2 or TRBV6-3 and TRBJ2-1, with 10 positions matching TRBD2. CDR1 is MNHEY and CDR2 is SVGEGT in the germline V gene. The V gene end was trimmed by 0 bases and the J gene end by 2 bases; junction bases not matched to a gene: 4. The CDR3 runs 17 residues.

This clonotype has a count of ten or more. The chain links TRBV11-1 to TRBJ2-2; 9 positions agree with TRBD2. This CDR3 contains 16 residues. The germline V gene encodes CDR1 SGHAT and CDR2 FQDESV (reference sequence). V dropped 6 bases and J dropped 5; count of bases not matched to a gene: 10. The CDR3 DNA reads as TGTGCCAGCAGGCAAACTAGCGGGTTCTATACCGGGGAGCTGTTTTTT. Its translation is CASRQTSGFYTGELFF.

This clonotype has a handful of counts. The chain couples TRBV19 to TRBJ2-3; possible D gene TRBD2, 6 bases. The V end lost 3 bases, the J end lost 6 bases, and 16 bases lay between the germline ends. This CDR3 spans 15 amino acids. Germline V gene lookup returns CDR1 LNHDA and CDR2 SQIVND (reference sequence). CDR3 nucleotides: TGTGCCAGTAGTATCAAAGCGGGTCCGAAGGATACGCAGTATTTT. Protein sequence: CASSIKAGPKDTQYF.

Many counts were recorded for this clonotype. The CDR3: CASSEGVMTDLYGYTF. In DNA form, the CDR3 reads TGTGCCAGCAGTGAGGGGGTAATGACAGACCTCTATGGCTACACCTTC. V is TRBV2 and J is TRBJ1-2; possible D gene TRBD1, 5 bases. V gave up 3 bases and J gave up 4 bases, with 18 bases separating them. The CDR3 consists of 16 residues. From germline, CDR1 is SNHLY and CDR2 FYNNEI.

The chain has TRBV13 and TRBJ2-1; 7 positions match TRBD2. Germline V gene sequence: CDR1 PRHDT, CDR2 FYEKMQ (reference sequence). There are 15 residues in the CDR3. With V trimmed by 0 bases and J by 7 bases, 6 bases remained unmatched. The DNA of the CDR3 is TGTGCCAGCAGCTTAGGGGCGGGAGTCCAAAATGAGCAGTTCTTC. Its protein is CASSLGAGVQNEQFF.

This chain joins TRBV20-1 and TRBJ1-6; no reliable D call. Germline values: CDR1 DFQATT, CDR2 SNEGSKA (reference sequence). The CDR3 extends over 12 amino acids. V shed 3 bases and J shed 9 bases, with 9 bases lying between them. The CDR3 DNA is TGCAGTGCTAGGCCCAAGTGTTCACCCCTCCACTTT. It encodes CSARPKCSPLHF.

This clonotype was counted ten times or more. V is TRBV5-1 and J is TRBJ1-1; D is possibly TRBD1 (6 bases). CDR3 length: 16 residues. V shed 1 base and J shed 0 bases, with 13 bases lying between them. Germline CDR1 SGHRS, CDR2 YFSETQ. CDR3 sequence: CASSLQTGFMNTEAFF. The CDR3 DNA reads TGCGCCAGCAGCTTGCAGACAGGATTCATGAACACTGAAGCTTTCTTT.

There are many counts of this clonotype. The chain carries TRBV28 and TRBJ2-1; 10 bases match TRBD2. Germline CDR1 and CDR2: MDHEN and SYDVKM. The CDR3 length is 15 residues. The J segment lost 8 bases and the V segment lost 4 bases, leaving 8 bases of the junction unmatched. CDR3 residues: CASSSSASGGDEQFF. Here the CDR3 DNA reads TGTGCCAGCAGTTCCTCCGCTAGCGGGGGCGATGAGCAGTTCTTC.

This clonotype was counted only a few times. The chain links TRBV4-1 to TRBJ1-1; D gene uncertain. Germline values: CDR1 MGHRA, CDR2 YSYEKL. The V and J ends lost 3 bases and 2 bases respectively, with 13 bases between them. The CDR3 runs to 15 residues. The CDR3 protein is CASSHVQDPNTEAFF. In DNA, the CDR3 is TGCGCCAGCAGCCATGTCCAGGATCCTAACACTGAAGCTTTCTTT.

This clonotype was seen repeatedly, ten times or more. This rearrangement joins TRBV28 to TRBJ2-5; the match to TRBD2 covers 8 bases. The V segment lost 7 bases and the J segment 6 bases; nucleotides outside the gene matches: 7. This CDR3 region has 13 residues. Germline lookup yields CDR1 MDHEN and CDR2 SYDVKM. CDR3 nucleotide sequence: TGTGCCAGCACGGGGGGGGCCCCCAAGACCCAGTACTTC. Amino acid sequence: CASTGGAPKTQYF.

The sample holds many counts of this clonotype. This sequence joins TRBV28 and TRBJ2-1; tentatively, D is TRBD2 (6 bases). CDR1 is MDHEN and CDR2 is SYDVKM in the germline V gene. Trimming left V 7 bases short and J 0 bases short, with 13 bases between. The length of the CDR3 is 15 residues. CDR3 in amino acids: CASTWGDFSYNEQFF. In nucleotides, the CDR3 is TGTGCCAGCACCTGGGGGGATTTCTCCTACAATGAGCAGTTCTTC.

This clonotype was counted a few times. This chain connects TRBV5-4 to TRBJ2-1, with 11 bases lining up with TRBD2. Germline V gene data show CDR1 as SGHNT and CDR2 as YYREEE (reference sequence). The CDR3 has 17 amino acids. Trimming took 4 bases from V and 3 from J; bases not matched to a gene: 9. The CDR3 here is CASSGNPGLADYNEQFF. CDR3 in DNA: TGTGCCAGCAGCGGAAACCCGGGACTAGCGGACTACAATGAGCAGTTCTTC.

This clonotype was detected only a few times. The rearrangement uses TRBV9 and TRBJ2-1; D call uncertain. The CDR3 loop spans 14 amino acids. CDR1 and CDR2 (germline): SGDLS, YYNGEE. V was pared by 3 bases and J by 6 bases, with 13 bases between. The CDR3 DNA reads as TGTGCCAGCAGCGCCGACGGTGTCGGCAATGAGCAGTTCTTC. Protein: CASSADGVGNEQFF. Using reference TRBV9 and TRBJ2-1 for the parts outside the CDR3, the full variable domain is DSGVTQTPKHLITATGQRVTLRCSPRSGDLSVYWYQQSLDQGLQFLIQYYNGEERAKGNILERFSAQQFPDLHSELNLSSLELGDSALYFCASSADGVGNEQFFGPGTRLTVL.

This clonotype was seen more than once but under ten times. This chain links TRBV7-9 with TRBJ2-3; 8 positions match TRBD2. In germline, CDR1 is SEHNR, CDR2 FQNEAQ (reference sequence). The CDR3 is 16 residues long. Trimming took 8 bases from V and 0 from J; bases not matched to a gene: 10. CDR3 DNA sequence: TGTGCCAGCTCCCATCGGGGGGGCTATAGCACAGATACGCAGTATTTT. Translated: CASSHRGGYSTDTQYF.

This clonotype has ten or more counts. V is TRBV14 and J is TRBJ2-7; a weak D match, TRBD1 (5 bases). CDR1 SGHDN and CDR2 FVKESK come from the germline V gene. Trimming pared 0 bases from V and 2 bases from J, leaving 8 bases between. This CDR3 comprises 14 residues. This CDR3 reads CASSQDYRTYEQYF. In DNA, the CDR3 is TGTGCCAGCAGCCAAGATTACAGGACCTACGAGCAGTACTTC. Drawing the rest from reference TRBV14 and TRBJ2-7, the complete variable domain is EAGVTQFPSHSVIEKGQTVTLRCDPISGHDNLYWYRRVMGKEIKFLLHFVKESKQDESGMPNNRFLAERTGGTYSTLKVQPAELEDSGVYFCASSQDYRTYEQYFGPGTRLTVT.

This clonotype was observed many times. This chain joins TRBV3-1 and TRBJ1-1; D not certain. Per germline, CDR1 LGHDT and CDR2 YNNKEL (reference sequence). This CDR3 is built from 15 residues. V dropped 2 bases and J dropped 0 bases, with 10 bases sitting between them. CDR3 sequence reads: CASSQLQLMNTEAFF. CDR3 bases: TGTGCCAGCAGCCAATTACAGCTAATGAACACTGAAGCTTTCTTT.

The chain joins TRBV29-1 to TRBJ1-4; 8 bases match TRBD1. Germline CDR1 reads SQVTM; CDR2 reads ANQGSEA. The trim removed 4 bases at V and 11 bases at J, leaving 12 bases unmatched. The CDR3 extends over 14 amino acids. CDR3 residues: CSVVVPGQADKLFF. The DNA of the CDR3 is TGCAGCGTTGTAGTGCCGGGACAGGCGGATAAACTGTTTTTT.

This clonotype has ten or more counts. This sequence joins TRBV10-3 and TRBJ1-1, with a possible D match to TRBD1 (5 bases). The germline V gene encodes CDR1 ENHRY and CDR2 SYGVKD. V was pared by 4 bases and J by 5 bases, with 11 bases between. The CDR3 runs 13 residues. CDR3 sequence reads: CAISAPRQTEAFF. CDR3 DNA: TGTGCCATCAGTGCTCCCCGACAGACTGAAGCTTTCTTT.

This clonotype has only a few counts. The chain uses TRBV5-1 and TRBJ2-6; 7 bases agree with TRBD1. The CDR3 has 17 residues. Trimming took 2 bases from V and 4 from J; bases not matched to a gene: 9. Germline V gives CDR1 SGHRS, CDR2 YFSETQ. The CDR3 region has the DNA TGCGCCAGCAGCTTCGAGACAGGGTCTTCCGGGGCCAACGTCCTGACTTTC. Residues: CASSFETGSSGANVLTF.

This clonotype was seen many times. The chain carries TRBV2 and TRBJ2-3, with 14 bases aligning to TRBD2. Germline V gives CDR1 SNHLY, CDR2 FYNNEI. The V gene end was trimmed by 6 bases and the J gene end by 3 bases; junction bases not matched to a gene: 2. The CDR3 runs 15 residues. The CDR3 reads CASSGTSGRTDTQYF. For the CDR3, the DNA is TGTGCCAGCAGCGGGACTAGCGGGAGAACAGATACGCAGTATTTT.